These 8 T cell receptor beta chains share one sample of origin, sequenced in a study of T cell changes during pregnancy in multiple sclerosis. This table comes from immunoSEQ multiplex PCR, and its TCRdb copy is limited to in-frame clones, with some not included. The sample has about 130,000 clones; 96% are singletons. Sequenced here: peripheral blood, sampled after pregnancy. These receptors originate from a female donor with multiple sclerosis, enrolled in a pregnancy study.

The chain couples TRBV11-1 to TRBJ2-5; D is possibly TRBD2 (6 bases). V lost 5 bases to trimming and J lost 0 bases, with 16 bases between them. From germline, CDR1 is SGHAT and CDR2 FQDESV (reference sequence). CDR3 length: 16 amino acids. CDR3 loop: CASSPLSGGYQETQYF. The CDR3 region has the DNA TGTGCCAGCAGCCCCCTTAGTGGGGGGTACCAAGAGACCCAGTACTTC.

The chain employs TRBV6-6 and TRBJ2-3, with TRBD2 matching 7 bases. The CDR3 totals 16 residues. V trimming: 0 bases; J trimming: 8 bases; junction bases outside the gene matches: 11. Germline CDR1 and CDR2: MNHNY and SVGAGI (reference sequence). The chain's CDR3 is CASSYSDAGAGVTQYF. In DNA form, the CDR3 reads TGTGCCAGCAGTTACTCAGATGCGGGAGCGGGTGTTACGCAGTATTTT.

In this sample, this clone turned up once. This chain links TRBV28 with TRBJ1-2, with 9 bases identical to TRBD1. The length of the CDR3 is 14 residues. CDR1 and CDR2 from the germline V gene are MDHEN and SYDVKM. The V gene end was trimmed by 4 bases and the J gene end by 3 bases; junction bases not matched to a gene: 3. Written as DNA, the CDR3 is TGTGCCAGCAGTTCACAGGGGGCTCACTATGGCTACACCTTC. Translation: CASSSQGAHYGYTF.

This chain links TRBV5-4 with TRBJ1-2, with 7 bases identical to TRBD1. CDR3 length: 16 amino acids. The trim removed 4 bases at V and 5 bases at J, leaving 14 bases unmatched. CDR1 is SGHNT and CDR2 is YYREEE in the germline V gene (reference sequence). CDR3 DNA sequence: TGTGCCAGCAGCAAGGAGTCGACAGGGCGCTTTTATGGCTACACCTTC. Encoded protein: CASSKESTGRFYGYTF.

This clone has only a few counts. The chain uses TRBV6-5 and TRBJ1-1, with D tentatively TRBD1 (6 bases). The CDR3 is 14 residues long. Trimming removed 6 bases at V and 2 bases at J, with 13 bases between. CDR1 is MNHEY and CDR2 is SVGAGI in the germline V gene. CDR3 amino acids: CASSSGTLNTEAFF. The CDR3 nucleotides are TGTGCCAGCAGCTCCGGGACACTAAACACTGAAGCTTTCTTT.

This chain connects TRBV28 to TRBJ2-5; 7 bases align to TRBD2. With 5 bases clipped from V and 5 bases from J, the junction kept 8 bases outside the gene matches. Germline-derived CDR1 and CDR2 are MDHEN and SYDVKM. CDR3 size: 14 residues. The CDR3 sequence: CASSRGVGGETQYF. In DNA form, the CDR3 reads TGTGCCAGCAGTAGAGGGGTGGGGGGGGAGACCCAGTACTTC. Supplemented by reference TRBV28 and TRBJ2-5, the full variable domain reads DVKVTQSSRYLVKRTGEKVFLECVQDMDHENMFWYRQDPGLGLRLIYFSYDVKMKEKGDIPEGYSVSREKKERFSLILESASTNQTSMYLCASSRGVGGETQYFGPGTRLLVL.

The chain couples TRBV4-1 to TRBJ2-7; perhaps TRBD1 as D (6 bases). The germline V gene has CDR1 MGHRA and CDR2 YSYEKL. V lost 0 bases and J 7 bases, leaving 16 bases between the germline ends. The CDR3 loop spans 15 amino acids. Here the CDR3 reads CASSQDSSGAIEQYF. CDR3 bases: TGCGCCAGCAGCCAAGATAGCTCAGGGGCCATTGAGCAGTACTTC.

The CDR3 loop reads CASSLVLAGVRDTQYF. CDR3 nucleotides: TGTGCCAGCAGCTTAGTTCTAGCGGGAGTCCGTGATACGCAGTATTTT. This chain links TRBV7-9 with TRBJ2-3, with 10 bases that match TRBD2. This CDR3 has 16 amino acids. J gave up 6 bases and V 1 base, and 7 bases lay outside the gene matches. Germline loops: CDR1 SEHNR, CDR2 FQNEAQ (reference sequence). Supplemented by reference TRBV7-9 and TRBJ2-3, the full variable domain reads DTGVSQNPRHKITKRGQNVTFRCDPISEHNRLYWYRQTLGQGPEFLTYFQNEAQLEKSRLLSDRFSAERPKGSFSTLEIQRTEQGDSAMYLCASSLVLAGVRDTQYFGPGTRLTVL.